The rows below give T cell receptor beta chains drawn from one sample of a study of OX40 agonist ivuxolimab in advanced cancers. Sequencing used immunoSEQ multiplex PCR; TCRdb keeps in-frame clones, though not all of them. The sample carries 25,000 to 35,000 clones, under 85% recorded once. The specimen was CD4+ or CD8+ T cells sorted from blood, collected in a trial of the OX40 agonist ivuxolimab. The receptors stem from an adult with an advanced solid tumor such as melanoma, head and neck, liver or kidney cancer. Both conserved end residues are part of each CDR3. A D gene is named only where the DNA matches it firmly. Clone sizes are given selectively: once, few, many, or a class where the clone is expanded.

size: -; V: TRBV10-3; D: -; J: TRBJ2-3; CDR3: CAISESLWTNTDTQYF; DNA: TGTGCCATCAGTGAGTCGTTGTGGACAAACACAGATACGCAGTATTTT
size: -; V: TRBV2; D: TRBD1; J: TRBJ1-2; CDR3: CASRSGTVIGGYTF; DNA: TGTGCCAGCAGGTCCGGGACAGTCATAGGTGGCTACACCTTC
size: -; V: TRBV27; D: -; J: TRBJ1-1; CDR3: CASSLFSGEAEAFF; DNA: TGTGCCAGCAGTTTGTTTTCGGGGGAGGCTGAAGCTTTCTTT
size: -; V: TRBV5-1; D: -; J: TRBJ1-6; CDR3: CASSLGWGNDSPLHF; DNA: TGCGCCAGCAGCTTGGGGTGGGGTAATGATTCACCCCTCCACTTT
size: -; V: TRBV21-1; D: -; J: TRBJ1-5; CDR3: CASSKRQGNQPQHF; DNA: TGTGCCAGCAGCAAGCGACAGGGGAATCAGCCCCAGCATTTT
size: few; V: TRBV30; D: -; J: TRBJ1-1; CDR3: CAWSRAGATNTEAFF; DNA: TGTGCCTGGAGTCGGGCCGGAGCCACGAACACTGAAGCTTTCTTT
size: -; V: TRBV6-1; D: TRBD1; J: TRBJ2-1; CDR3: CASSEGKTGGNNEQFF; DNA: TGTGCCAGCAGTGAAGGAAAGACAGGGGGTAACAATGAGCAGTTCTTC
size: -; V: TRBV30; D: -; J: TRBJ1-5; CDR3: CAWSVWGDQPQHF; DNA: TGTGCCTGGAGTGTTTGGGGTGATCAGCCCCAGCATTTT
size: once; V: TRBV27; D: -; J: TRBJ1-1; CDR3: CASSFWGDGTEAFF; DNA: TGTGCCAGCAGTTTTTGGGGTGATGGCACTGAAGCTTTCTTT
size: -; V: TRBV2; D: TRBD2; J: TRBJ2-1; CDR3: CASSDRAGGGSYNEQFF; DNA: TGTGCCAGCAGTGATAGGGCGGGGGGCGGATCCTACAATGAGCAGTTCTTC
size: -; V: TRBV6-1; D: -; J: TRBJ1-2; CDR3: CASSERDYPFNYGYTF; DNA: TGTGCCAGCAGTGAGCGGGACTACCCTTTTAACTATGGCTACACCTTC
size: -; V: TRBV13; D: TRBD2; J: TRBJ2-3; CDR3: CASSSLRLAGVGTDTQYF; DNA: TGTGCCAGCAGCTCGTTACGACTAGCGGGGGTAGGCACAGATACGCAGTATTTT
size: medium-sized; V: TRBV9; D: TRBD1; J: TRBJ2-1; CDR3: CASSPYRTGYNEQFF; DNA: TGTGCCAGCAGCCCCTACCGGACAGGTTACAATGAGCAGTTCTTC
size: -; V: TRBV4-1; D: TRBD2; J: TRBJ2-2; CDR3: CASSLSVAGGPTGELFF; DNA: TGCGCCAGCAGCCTAAGTGTGGCGGGGGGACCCACCGGGGAGCTGTTTTTT
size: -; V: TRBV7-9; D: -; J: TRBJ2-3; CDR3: CASSLQGDTQYF; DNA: TGTGCCAGCAGCTTACAGGGGGATACGCAGTATTTT
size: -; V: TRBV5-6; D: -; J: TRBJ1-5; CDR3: CASSLGLRQPQHF; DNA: TGTGCCAGCAGCTTGGGCCTCAGACAGCCCCAGCATTTT
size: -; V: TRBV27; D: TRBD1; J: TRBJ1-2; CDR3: CASSPLRDRGRSAGYTF; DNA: TGTGCCAGCAGTCCGCTCCGGGACAGGGGTCGATCGGCTGGCTACACCTTC
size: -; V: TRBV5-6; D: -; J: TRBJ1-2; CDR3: CASVANNSRKNGYTF; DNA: TGTGCCAGCGTGGCCAACAATAGTCGAAAGAATGGCTACACCTTC
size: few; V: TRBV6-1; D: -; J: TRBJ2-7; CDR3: CASSGRTTNSYEQYF; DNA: TGTGCCAGCAGTGGAAGGACAACCAACTCCTACGAGCAGTACTTC
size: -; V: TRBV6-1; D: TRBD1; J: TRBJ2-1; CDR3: CASRGGASYNEQFF; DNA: TGTGCCAGCCGAGGGGGCGCGTCCTACAATGAGCAGTTCTTC